This T cell receptor (beta chain) was captured by sequencing in a study of blood T cell repertoires in COVID-19. As for the study in general: The United States, Italy and Spain provided the acute and convalescent COVID-19 samples. PBMCs, B-cell-depleted T cells, or T cells were the source of the cDNA or gDNA that made up the material.

Concerning this clone: A junction end diverges from the germline sequence, so it may reflect a read error. The same CDR3 is also encoded by other DNA sequences in this sample.

This CDR3 contains 16 residues. From germline, CDR1 is SEHNR and CDR2 FQNEAQ (reference sequence). Authors' processing steps: Scientists estimated how many nucleated cells there were by amplifying reference gene primers. Some clones are missing from TCRdb's copy, which holds only in-frame ones; the method was immunoSEQ multiplex PCR. V and J calls and clone size come straight from that table; D and trimming were deduced from the DNA. The sample includes roughly 180,000 clones, 82% of them seen just once. V usage is TRBV7-9 and J usage is TRBJ2-2, with 7 nucleotides matching TRBD2. This TCR came from a woman in her twenties or thirties with acute or convalescent COVID-19. The sequenced material came from peripheral blood. The CDR3 region has the DNA TGTGCCAGCAGCTTAGTTGCGGGGGTGAACACCGGGGAACTGTTTTTT. This encodes CASSLVAGVNTGELFF.